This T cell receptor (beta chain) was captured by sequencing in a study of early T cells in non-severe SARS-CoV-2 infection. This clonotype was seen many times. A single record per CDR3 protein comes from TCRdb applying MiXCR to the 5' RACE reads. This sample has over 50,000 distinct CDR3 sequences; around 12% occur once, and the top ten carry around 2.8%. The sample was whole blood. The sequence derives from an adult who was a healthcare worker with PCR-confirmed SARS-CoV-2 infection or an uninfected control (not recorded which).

The CDR3 DNA sequence: TGTGCCAGCAGCTTCGGGAGCTCCTACGAGCAGTACTTC. This encodes CASSFGSSYEQYF. The chain combines TRBV7-9 with TRBJ2-7; D is perhaps TRBD2 (6 bases). This CDR3 contains 13 residues. Trimming shortened V by 3 bases and J by 0 bases, and 6 bases separated the two germline ends. Germline CDR1 reads SEHNR; CDR2 reads FQNEAQ (reference sequence).